These 22 T cell receptor beta chains were sequenced from one sample in a study of metastatic and nonmetastatic thyroid tumors. Among the patients, none had received any treatment before thyroid surgery. MiXCR reprocessed the PCR reads for TCRdb. In the table there are roughly 30,000 clones, 30% of which are singletons. Sequencing was carried out using blood. Source of these receptors: a female donor with papillary thyroid cancer or a benign thyroid nodule (not recorded which). Some clones in this sample may be carry-over from other donors' samples.

This clone is labeled medium-sized. The chain carries TRBV28 and TRBJ2-7, with D tentatively TRBD1 or TRBD2 (7 bases each). The V gene's germline CDR1 is MDHEN and CDR2 SYDVKM. V dropped 6 bases and J dropped 6 bases, with 15 bases sitting between them. The CDR3 covers 13 residues. The CDR3 region has the DNA TGTGCCAGCAGCCAACCAGGGGGGGGCGAGCAGTACTTC. Translating gives CASSQPGGGEQYF.

By frequency in the sample, this clone is medium-sized (0.01 to 0.1%). This chain uses TRBV10-2 with TRBJ2-7; 7 nucleotides line up with TRBD1. Per germline, CDR1 WSHSY and CDR2 SAAADI. The CDR3 totals 13 residues. V gave up 8 bases and J gave up 6 bases; unmatched junction bases: 10. The chain's CDR3 is CASGKTGTGEQYF. The CDR3 coding sequence is TGCGCCAGCGGTAAGACAGGGACCGGCGAGCAGTACTTC.

There are many counts of this clone. This chain connects TRBV10-3 to TRBJ1-2; D gene ambiguous. V was trimmed by 8 bases and J by 3 bases, leaving 13 bases between them. Germline CDR1 ENHRY, CDR2 SYGVKD. CDR3 length: 13 residues. CDR3 sequence reads: CAILQRKDYGYTF. CDR3 DNA sequence: TGTGCCATCCTCCAGCGGAAGGACTATGGCTACACCTTC.

This clone appeared many times. The chain employs TRBV18 and TRBJ2-5; D not resolved. The CDR3 is 12 amino acids. CDR1 and CDR2 (germline): KGHSH, LQKENI. V was pared by 2 bases and J by 2 bases, with 3 bases between. CDR3 DNA: TGTGCCAGCTCACCAAGGCAAGAGACCCAGTACTTC. It translates to CASSPRQETQYF.

The V and J genes are TRBV7-9 and TRBJ1-2; 7 bases are shared with TRBD1. V trimming: 9 bases; J trimming: 3 bases; junction bases outside the gene matches: 7. Germline values: CDR1 SEHNR, CDR2 FQNEAQ (reference sequence). This CDR3 has 13 amino acids. DNA for the CDR3: TGTGCCAGTAGCCTTGGGACAGACTATGGCTACACCTTC. Its protein is CASSLGTDYGYTF.

By proportion, this clone is medium-sized (0.01 to 0.1%). The rearrangement links TRBV27 to TRBJ2-7; D remains ambiguous. Per the germline V gene, CDR1 is MNHEY and CDR2 is SMNVEV (reference sequence). V lost 5 bases to trimming and J lost 1 base, with 18 bases between them. This CDR3 contains 16 residues. CDR3 protein: CASSAYNADLSYEQYF. In DNA, the CDR3 is TGTGCCAGCAGTGCCTACAATGCTGACTTATCCTACGAGCAGTACTTC.

This clone was seen only once. This chain links TRBV5-1 with TRBJ2-3, with D tentatively TRBD1 or TRBD2 (5 bases each). The V end lost 7 bases, the J end lost 0 bases, and 12 bases lay between the germline ends. CDR1 is SGHRS, CDR2 YFSETQ, per germline. The CDR3 totals 14 residues. The CDR3 spells CASATGDSTDTQYF. CDR3 DNA: TGCGCCAGCGCAACCGGGGACAGCACAGATACGCAGTATTTT.

The V call is TRBV3-1, the J call TRBJ2-1; no reliable D call. CDR1 is LGHDT, CDR2 YNNKEL, per germline (reference sequence). The CDR3 is 14 amino acids. Trimming took off 0 bases at V and 8 bases at J, with 11 bases between the two ends. CDR3 in amino acids: CASSQEGVIDEQFF. In nucleotides, the CDR3 is TGTGCCAGCAGCCAAGAGGGCGTTATCGATGAGCAGTTCTTC.

In its sample, this clone is medium-sized. V usage is TRBV28 and J usage is TRBJ1-5; D call uncertain. Between the trimmed V and J ends, which lost 3 bases and 2 bases, there was a span of 8 bases. Germline V gene sequence: CDR1 MDHEN, CDR2 SYDVKM. The CDR3 consists of 14 residues. The CDR3 bases are TGTGCCAGCAGTTTCGGCCAGCGCAATCAGCCCCAGCATTTT. It encodes CASSFGQRNQPQHF.

This clone was recorded a few times. This sequence joins TRBV6-2 or TRBV6-3 and TRBJ2-5; TRBD1 agrees at 10 bases. This CDR3 spans 17 amino acids. Germline V gene data show CDR1 as MNHEY and CDR2 as SVGEGT. V shed 0 bases and J 4 bases; nucleotides not matched to a gene: 8. The DNA for the CDR3 is TGTGCCAGCAGTTACTCGACGGACAGGGGGGGTCTAGAGACCCAGTACTTC. Its protein product is CASSYSTDRGGLETQYF.

This clone showed up many times. The junction does not match germline at one end; this may be a read error. Other DNA sequences in the sample encode the same CDR3. This chain joins TRBV7-8 and TRBJ2-7; D tentatively fits TRBD1 or TRBD2 (7 bases each). The CDR3 length is 13 residues. Per the germline V gene, CDR1 is SGHVS and CDR2 is FQNEAQ. The CDR3 sequence: CASSPGQREEQYF. The DNA of the CDR3 is TGCGCCAGCAGCCCGGGACAGCGGGAAGAGCAGTACTTC.

This clone was recorded a few times. V and J are TRBV6-1 and TRBJ1-2; maybe TRBD1 (6 bases). Trimming cost V 8 bases and J 4 bases, with 14 bases left between them. In germline, CDR1 is MNHNS, CDR2 SASEGT. CDR3 length: 13 residues. This chain's CDR3 is CASARGGVYGYTF. CDR3 nucleotides: TGTGCCAGCGCCAGGGGAGGGGTCTATGGCTACACCTTC.

This clone has only a few counts. A much bigger clone sits one base away, suggesting this may be a read error. The CDR3 end shows no conserved phenylalanine or tryptophan, and so a read error is likely. The CDR3 DNA follows: TGCAGCGTTGTCAGGGCTAACACTGAAGCTTTCTCT. Translation gives CSVVRANTEAFS. This rearrangement joins TRBV29-1 to TRBJ1-1, with a weak D call TRBD1 (5 bases). The CDR3 is 12 residues long. Per the germline V gene, CDR1 is SQVTM and CDR2 is ANQGSEA. V was clipped by 4 bases and J by 2 bases, with 8 bases between them.

This chain joins TRBV12-3 or TRBV12-4 and TRBJ2-3; 7 nucleotides line up with TRBD2. Trimming took 3 bases from V and 1 from J; bases not matched to a gene: 4. This CDR3 comprises 15 residues. For the CDR3, the DNA is TGTGCCAGCAGTTTGATGGGGGGGGGCACAGATACGCAGTATTTT. Encoded protein: CASSLMGGGTDTQYF.

This clone has a handful of counts. The chain combines TRBV6-1 with TRBJ2-6; no firm D call. The CDR3 extends over 17 amino acids. V lost 5 bases to trimming and J lost 0 bases, with 14 bases between them. Germline CDR1 reads MNHNS; CDR2 reads SASEGT. The CDR3 DNA reads as TGTGCCAGCAGTCCACTTGACGGTTTCTCTGGGGCCAACGTCCTGACTTTC. The encoded protein is CASSPLDGFSGANVLTF.

Many counts were recorded for this clone. The chain carries TRBV20-1 and TRBJ1-2, with 9 bases aligning to TRBD1. In germline, CDR1 is DFQATT, CDR2 SNEGSKA (reference sequence). Trimming removed 0 bases from V and 6 bases from J; junction bases left unmatched: 17. This CDR3 spans 18 amino acids. CDR3 DNA: TGCAGTGCTAGAGACCCGGGACAGGGCAGCGGGTGGGGGGATGGCTACACCTTC. Amino acid sequence: CSARDPGQGSGWGDGYTF.

This chain links TRBV20-1 with TRBJ2-7; 8 bases align to TRBD2. Germline lookup yields CDR1 DFQATT and CDR2 SNEGSKA (reference sequence). This CDR3 has 17 amino acids. The V segment lost 1 base and the J segment 0 bases; nucleotides outside the gene matches: 11. The CDR3 sequence: CSARVGLGGVLSYEQYF. The DNA for the CDR3 is TGCAGTGCTAGAGTTGGGCTCGGGGGGGTCCTCTCCTACGAGCAGTACTTC.

This clone turned up a few times. The CDR3 bases are TGTGCCAGCAGTTTATCAGGTATCTTGGACACTGAAGCTTTCTTT. It specifies CASSLSGILDTEAFF. This chain uses TRBV27 with TRBJ1-1; D gene uncertain. The germline V and J ends were trimmed by 0 bases and 3 bases, with 11 bases remaining between them. Germline V lookup: CDR1 MNHEY, CDR2 SMNVEV (reference sequence). This CDR3 has 15 residues.

The chain has TRBV28 and TRBJ1-2; TRBD1 aligns across 11 bases. Trimming removed 3 bases from V and 8 bases from J; junction bases left unmatched: 5. The germline CDR1 and CDR2 sequences are MDHEN and SYDVKM. This CDR3 comprises 14 residues. The CDR3 DNA follows: TGTGCCAGCAGTTTGGACAGGGGGCTGGGGGGCTACACCTTC. Its translation is CASSLDRGLGGYTF.

The chain recombines TRBV6-1 with TRBJ1-3, with D maybe TRBD1 (6 bases). CDR1 and CDR2 (germline): MNHNS, SASEGT. V was trimmed by 4 bases and J by 0 bases, leaving 7 bases between them. The CDR3 loop spans 14 amino acids. CDR3 nucleotides: TGTGCCAGCAGTGGAGGGGGCTCTGGAAACACCATATATTTT. Amino acids: CASSGGGSGNTIYF.

This chain uses TRBV4-2 with TRBJ2-7, with D maybe TRBD2 (6 bases). Trimming cost V 2 bases and J 1 base, with 12 bases left between them. The germline V gene encodes CDR1 LGHNA and CDR2 YNFKEQ. This CDR3 is built from 15 residues. The CDR3 here is CASSQFSGGSYEQYF. The CDR3 DNA follows: TGTGCCAGCAGCCAATTCTCAGGAGGGTCCTACGAGCAGTACTTC.

By its share, this clone is medium-sized (0.01 to 0.1%). This sequence joins TRBV6-2 or TRBV6-3 and TRBJ2-7; 8 bases are a match to TRBD1. Germline V gives CDR1 MNHEY, CDR2 SVGEGT. The CDR3 has 15 residues. V dropped 5 bases and J dropped 7; count of bases not matched to a gene: 13. CDR3 region: CASSGESWTGSEQYF. Written as DNA, the CDR3 is TGTGCCAGCAGTGGCGAGTCGTGGACAGGGAGTGAGCAGTACTTC.